This T cell receptor (beta chain) was retrieved from a study of T cell responses to AZD1222 COVID-19 vaccine. The study's findings and limits: Donors skewed white British and female; clonal diversity was possibly underestimated. Breadth and depth of Spike-specific TCRs rose after two AZD1222 doses.

On this clone: What it binds is unknown.

Per germline, CDR1 SQVTM and CDR2 ANQGSEA. The ends lost 6 bases at V and 9 bases at J; junction bases unmatched: 17. The CDR3 length is 15 residues. Profiling relied on immunoSEQ multiplex PCR, and the TCRdb table lists in-frame clones only, not all of them. In the table there are about 97,000 clones, 70% to 90% of which are singletons. The V call is TRBV29-1, the J call TRBJ2-7, with 10 positions matching TRBD1. This receptor was obtained from an adult in good health. The specimen comprised peripheral blood, sampled on day 0 of AZD1222 vaccination. For the CDR3, the DNA is TGCAGCGTCAACGCCCCGACAGGGGGCTCTTTCGGGCAGTACTTC. It specifies CSVNAPTGGSFGQYF.